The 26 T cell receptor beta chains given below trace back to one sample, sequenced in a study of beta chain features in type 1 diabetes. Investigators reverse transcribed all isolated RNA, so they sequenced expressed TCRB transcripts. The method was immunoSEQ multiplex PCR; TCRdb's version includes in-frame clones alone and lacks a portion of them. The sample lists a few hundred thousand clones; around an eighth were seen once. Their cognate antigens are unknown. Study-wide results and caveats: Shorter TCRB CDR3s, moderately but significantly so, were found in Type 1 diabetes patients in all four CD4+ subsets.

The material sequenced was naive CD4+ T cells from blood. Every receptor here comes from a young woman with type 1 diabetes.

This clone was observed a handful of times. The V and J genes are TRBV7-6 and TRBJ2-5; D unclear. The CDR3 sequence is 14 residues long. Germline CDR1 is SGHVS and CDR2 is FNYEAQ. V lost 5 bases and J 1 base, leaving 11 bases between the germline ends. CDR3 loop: CASSPRLSQETQYF. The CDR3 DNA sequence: TGTGCCAGCAGCCCCAGACTCAGCCAAGAGACCCAGTACTTC.

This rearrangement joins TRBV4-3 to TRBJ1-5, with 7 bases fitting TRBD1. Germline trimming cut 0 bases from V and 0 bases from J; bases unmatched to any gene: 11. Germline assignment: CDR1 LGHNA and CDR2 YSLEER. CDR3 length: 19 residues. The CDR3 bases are TGCGCCAGCAGCCAAGATCTTGTACAGGGGAAAAATAGCAATCAGCCCCAGCATTTT. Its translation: CASSQDLVQGKNSNQPQHF.

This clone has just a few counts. The CDR3 DNA reads as TGTGCCAGCAGTTCACCCCCTAATCCCACCTACGAGCAGTACTTC. It codes for CASSSPPNPTYEQYF. The chain employs TRBV28 and TRBJ2-7; unclear D gene. With 4 bases removed from V and 2 bases from J, the gap between germline ends came to 15 bases. The CDR3 loop spans 15 amino acids. Germline V gene sequence: CDR1 MDHEN, CDR2 SYDVKM.

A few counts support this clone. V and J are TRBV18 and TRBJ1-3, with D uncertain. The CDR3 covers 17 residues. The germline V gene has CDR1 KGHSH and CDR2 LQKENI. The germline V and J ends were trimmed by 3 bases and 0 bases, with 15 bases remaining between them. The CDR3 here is CASSPFTSPSSGNTIYF. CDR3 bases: TGTGCCAGCTCACCGTTCACTAGCCCCAGCTCTGGAAACACCATATATTTT.

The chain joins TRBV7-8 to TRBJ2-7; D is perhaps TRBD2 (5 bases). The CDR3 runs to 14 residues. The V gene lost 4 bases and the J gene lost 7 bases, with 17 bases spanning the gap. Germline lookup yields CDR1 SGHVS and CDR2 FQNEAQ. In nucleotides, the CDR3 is TGTGCCAGCAGCTACCCGGATGGCCGAGGGGAGCAGTACTTC. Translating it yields CASSYPDGRGEQYF.

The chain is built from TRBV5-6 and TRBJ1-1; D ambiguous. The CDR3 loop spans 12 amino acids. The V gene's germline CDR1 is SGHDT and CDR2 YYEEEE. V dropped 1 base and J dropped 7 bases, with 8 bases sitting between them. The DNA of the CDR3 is TGTGCCAGCAGCTTGACAACCATTGAAGCTTTCTTT. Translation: CASSLTTIEAFF. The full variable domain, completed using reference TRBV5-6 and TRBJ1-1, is DAGVTQSPTHLIKTRGQQVTLRCSPKSGHDTVSWYQQALGQGPQFIFQYYEEEERQRGNFPDRFSGHQFPNYSSELNVNALLLGDSALYLCASSLTTIEAFFGQGTRLTVV.

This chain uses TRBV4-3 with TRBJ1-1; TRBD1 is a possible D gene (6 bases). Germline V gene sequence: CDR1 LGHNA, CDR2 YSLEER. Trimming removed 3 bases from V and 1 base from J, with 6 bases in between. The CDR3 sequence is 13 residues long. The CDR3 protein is CASSQTGNTEAFF. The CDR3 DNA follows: TGCGCCAGCAGCCAGACAGGGAACACTGAAGCTTTCTTT.

DNA for the CDR3: TGTGCCAGCAGCAGAGGGGGAACTAATGAAAAACTGTTTTTT. Its protein is CASSRGGTNEKLFF. The chain has TRBV7-2 and TRBJ1-4; D is possibly TRBD1 (6 bases). V dropped 5 bases and J dropped 1 base, with 8 bases sitting between them. The CDR3 covers 14 residues. The germline V gene has CDR1 SGHTA and CDR2 FQGNSA. The full variable domain, rest sourced from reference TRBV7-2 and TRBJ1-4, is GAGVSQSPSNKVTEKGKDVELRCDPISGHTALYWYRQSLGQGLEFLIYFQGNSAPDKSGLPSDRFSAERTGGSVSTLTIQRTQQEDSAVYLCASSRGGTNEKLFFGSGTQLSVL.

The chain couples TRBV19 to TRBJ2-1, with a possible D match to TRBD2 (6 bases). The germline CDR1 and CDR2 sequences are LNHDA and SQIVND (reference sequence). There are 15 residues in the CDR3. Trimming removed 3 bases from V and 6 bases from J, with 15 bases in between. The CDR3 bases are TGTGCCAGTAGTATTGGGACTTCCCCGGTCAATGAGCAGTTCTTC. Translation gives CASSIGTSPVNEQFF.

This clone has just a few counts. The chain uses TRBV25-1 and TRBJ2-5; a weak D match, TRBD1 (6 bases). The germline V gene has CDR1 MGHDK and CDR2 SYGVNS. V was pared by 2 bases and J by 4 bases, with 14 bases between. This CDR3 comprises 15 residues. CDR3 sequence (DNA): TGTGCCAGCAGTGAACGTAACAGGGCGGTAGAGACCCAGTACTTC. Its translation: CASSERNRAVETQYF.

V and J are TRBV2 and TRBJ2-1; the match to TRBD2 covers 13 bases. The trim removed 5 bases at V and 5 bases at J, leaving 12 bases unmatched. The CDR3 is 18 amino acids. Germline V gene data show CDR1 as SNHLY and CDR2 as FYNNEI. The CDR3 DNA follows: TGTGCCAGCAGTTTCCGGACTAGCGGGAGTACGATTGACAATGAGCAGTTCTTC. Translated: CASSFRTSGSTIDNEQFF.

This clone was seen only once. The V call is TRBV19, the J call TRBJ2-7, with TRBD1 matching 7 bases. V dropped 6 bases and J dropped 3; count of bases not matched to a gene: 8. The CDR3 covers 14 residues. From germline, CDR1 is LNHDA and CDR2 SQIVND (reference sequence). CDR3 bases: TGTGCCAGTAGCCACCAGGGGGTGGGCTACGAGCAGTACTTC. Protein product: CASSHQGVGYEQYF. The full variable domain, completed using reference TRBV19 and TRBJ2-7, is DGGITQSPKYLFRKEGQNVTLSCEQNLNHDAMYWYRQDPGQGLRLIYYSQIVNDFQKGDIAEGYSVSREKKESFPLTVTSAQKNPTAFYLCASSHQGVGYEQYFGPGTRLTVT.

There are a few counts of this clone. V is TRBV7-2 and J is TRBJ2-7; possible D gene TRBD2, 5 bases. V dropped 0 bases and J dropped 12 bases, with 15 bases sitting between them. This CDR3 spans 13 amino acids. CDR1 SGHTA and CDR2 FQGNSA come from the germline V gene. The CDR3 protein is CASSLAPLDVLYV. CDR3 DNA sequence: TGTGCCAGCAGCTTAGCCCCACTAGATGTACTGTACGTC.

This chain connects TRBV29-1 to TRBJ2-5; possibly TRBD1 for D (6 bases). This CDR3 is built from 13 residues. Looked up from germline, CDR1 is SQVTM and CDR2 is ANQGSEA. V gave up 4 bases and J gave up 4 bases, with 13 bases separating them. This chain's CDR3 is CSVAKNRAETQYF. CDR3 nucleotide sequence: TGCAGCGTTGCCAAGAACAGGGCAGAGACCCAGTACTTC.

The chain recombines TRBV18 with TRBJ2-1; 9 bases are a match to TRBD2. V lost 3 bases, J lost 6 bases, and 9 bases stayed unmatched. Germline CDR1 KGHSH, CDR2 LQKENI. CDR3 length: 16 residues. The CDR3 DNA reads TGTGCCAGCTCACCCCCAGGAGCGGGAGGCCTCAATGAGCAGTTCTTC. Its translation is CASSPPGAGGLNEQFF.

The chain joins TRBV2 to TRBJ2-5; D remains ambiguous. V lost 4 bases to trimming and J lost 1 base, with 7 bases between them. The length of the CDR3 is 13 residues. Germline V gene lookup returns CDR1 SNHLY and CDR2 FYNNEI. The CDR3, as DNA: TGTGCCAGCAGTGGTCTAACCCAAGAGACCCAGTACTTC. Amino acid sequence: CASSGLTQETQYF. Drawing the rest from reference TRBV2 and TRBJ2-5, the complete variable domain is EPEVTQTPSHQVTQMGQEVILRCVPISNHLYFYWYRQILGQKVEFLVSFYNNEISEKSEIFDDQFSVERPDGSNFTLKIRSTKLEDSAMYFCASSGLTQETQYFGPGTRLLVL.

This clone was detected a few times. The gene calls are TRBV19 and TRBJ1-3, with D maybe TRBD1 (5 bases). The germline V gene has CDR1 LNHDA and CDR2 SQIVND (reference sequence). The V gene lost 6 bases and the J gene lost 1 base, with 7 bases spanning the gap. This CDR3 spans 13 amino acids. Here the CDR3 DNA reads TGTGCCAGTAGACAGGTTTCTGGAAACACCATATATTTT. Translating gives CASRQVSGNTIYF. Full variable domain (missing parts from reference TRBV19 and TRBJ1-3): DGGITQSPKYLFRKEGQNVTLSCEQNLNHDAMYWYRQDPGQGLRLIYYSQIVNDFQKGDIAEGYSVSREKKESFPLTVTSAQKNPTAFYLCASRQVSGNTIYFGEGSWLTVV.

This CDR3 is CASSSNRGKNTEAFF. DNA of the CDR3: TGTGCCAGCAGCTCGAACAGGGGGAAGAACACTGAAGCTTTCTTT. This chain links TRBV11-2 with TRBJ1-1; 8 positions agree with TRBD1. Germline V gives CDR1 SGHAT, CDR2 FQNNGV. This CDR3 region has 15 residues. Trimming removed 4 bases from V and 1 base from J; junction bases left unmatched: 5.

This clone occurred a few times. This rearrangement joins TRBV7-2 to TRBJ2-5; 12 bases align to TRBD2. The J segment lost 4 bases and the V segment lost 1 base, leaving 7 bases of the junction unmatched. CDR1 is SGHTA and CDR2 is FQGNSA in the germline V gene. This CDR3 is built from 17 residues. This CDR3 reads CASSLVRTSGIGETQYF. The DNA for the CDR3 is TGTGCCAGCAGCTTAGTGAGGACTAGCGGGATAGGAGAGACCCAGTACTTC.

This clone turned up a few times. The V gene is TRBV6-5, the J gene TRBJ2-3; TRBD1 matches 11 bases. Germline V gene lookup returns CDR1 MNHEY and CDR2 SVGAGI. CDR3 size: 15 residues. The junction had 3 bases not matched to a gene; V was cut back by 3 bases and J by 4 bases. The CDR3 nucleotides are TGTGCCAGCAGTTATGGGACAGGGGGACCAGATACGCAGTATTTT. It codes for CASSYGTGGPDTQYF.

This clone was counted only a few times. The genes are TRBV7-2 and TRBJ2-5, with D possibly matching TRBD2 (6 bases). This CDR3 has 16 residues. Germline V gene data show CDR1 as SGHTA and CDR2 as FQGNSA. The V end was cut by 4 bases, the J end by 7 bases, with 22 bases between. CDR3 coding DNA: TGTGCCAGCAGCTCCCGGGGAGCGGGCACTCGTGGGACCCAGTACTTC. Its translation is CASSSRGAGTRGTQYF.

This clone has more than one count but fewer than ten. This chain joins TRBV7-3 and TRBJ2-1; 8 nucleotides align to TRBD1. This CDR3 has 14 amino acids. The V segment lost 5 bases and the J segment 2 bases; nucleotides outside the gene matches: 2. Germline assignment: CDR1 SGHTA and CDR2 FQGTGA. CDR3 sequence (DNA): TGTGCCAGCAGCATGACAGGGGCCTACAATGAGCAGTTCTTC. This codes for CASSMTGAYNEQFF.

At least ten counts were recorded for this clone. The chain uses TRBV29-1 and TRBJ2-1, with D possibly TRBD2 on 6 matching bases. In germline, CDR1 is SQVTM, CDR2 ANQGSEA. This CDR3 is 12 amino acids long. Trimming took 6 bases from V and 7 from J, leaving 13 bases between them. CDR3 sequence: CSVWRDGNEQFF. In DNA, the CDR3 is TGCAGCGTCTGGCGGGACGGGAATGAGCAGTTCTTC.

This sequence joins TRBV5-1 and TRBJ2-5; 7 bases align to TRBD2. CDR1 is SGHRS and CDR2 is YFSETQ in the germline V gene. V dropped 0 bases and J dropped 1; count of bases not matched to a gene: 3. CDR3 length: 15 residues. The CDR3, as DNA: TGCGCCAGCAGCTTGGGCGGGGGTACCCAAGAGACCCAGTACTTC. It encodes CASSLGGGTQETQYF.

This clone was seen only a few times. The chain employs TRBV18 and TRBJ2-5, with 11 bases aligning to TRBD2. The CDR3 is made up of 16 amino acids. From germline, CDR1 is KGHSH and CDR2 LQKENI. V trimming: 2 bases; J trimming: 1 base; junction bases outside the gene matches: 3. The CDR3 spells CASSPRLAGLQETQYF. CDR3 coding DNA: TGTGCCAGCTCACCAAGACTAGCGGGGCTCCAAGAGACCCAGTACTTC.

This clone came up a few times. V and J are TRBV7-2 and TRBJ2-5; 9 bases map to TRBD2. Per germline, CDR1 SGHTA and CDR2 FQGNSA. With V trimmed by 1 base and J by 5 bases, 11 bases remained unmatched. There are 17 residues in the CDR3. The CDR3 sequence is CASSLVGAAGGRETQYF. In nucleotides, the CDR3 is TGTGCCAGCAGCTTAGTAGGCGCGGCGGGAGGGCGGGAGACCCAGTACTTC.